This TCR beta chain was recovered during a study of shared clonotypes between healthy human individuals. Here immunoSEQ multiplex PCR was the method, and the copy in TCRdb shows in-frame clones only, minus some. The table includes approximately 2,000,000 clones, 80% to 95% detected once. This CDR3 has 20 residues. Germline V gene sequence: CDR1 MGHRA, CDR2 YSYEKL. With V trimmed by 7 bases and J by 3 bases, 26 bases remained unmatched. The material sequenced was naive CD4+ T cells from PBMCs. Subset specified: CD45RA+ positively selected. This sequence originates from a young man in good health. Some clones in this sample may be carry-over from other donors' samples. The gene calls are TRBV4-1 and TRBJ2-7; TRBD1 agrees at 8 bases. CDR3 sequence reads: CASTPHLTDRGRLRDYEQYF. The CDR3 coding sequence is TGCGCCAGCACCCCCCACCTAACCGACAGGGGAAGGCTTCGCGACTACGAGCAGTACTTC.